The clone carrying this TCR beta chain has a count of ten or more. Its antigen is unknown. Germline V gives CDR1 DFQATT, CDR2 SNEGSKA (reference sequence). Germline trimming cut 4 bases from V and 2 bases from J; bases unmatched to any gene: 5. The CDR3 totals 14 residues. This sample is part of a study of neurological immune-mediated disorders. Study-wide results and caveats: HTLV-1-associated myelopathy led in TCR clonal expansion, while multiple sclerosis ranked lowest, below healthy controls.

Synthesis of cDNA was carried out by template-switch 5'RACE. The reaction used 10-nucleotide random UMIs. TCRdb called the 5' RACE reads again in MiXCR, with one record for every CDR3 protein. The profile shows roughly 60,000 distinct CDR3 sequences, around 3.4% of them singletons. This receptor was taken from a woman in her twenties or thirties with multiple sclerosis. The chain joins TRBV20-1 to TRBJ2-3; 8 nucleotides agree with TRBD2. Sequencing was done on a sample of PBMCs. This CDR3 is CSAMTSVLTDTQYF. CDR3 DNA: TGCAGTGCTATGACTAGCGTACTCACAGATACGCAGTATTTT.